A selection of T cell receptor beta chains follows, all from one sample in a study of post-analysis software for immune sequencing data. TCRdb re-called the PCR reads with MiXCR, one entry per CDR3 protein. This table holds 150,000 to 200,000 distinct CDR3 sequences, about 29% found once. The sequencing sample was made of blood. Receptor source: a girl aged 5 to 17 with multiple sclerosis. The CDR3 runs from the conserved cysteine through the conserved F or W. D genes are given only for firm matches. The size entry is marked missing in some rows and otherwise reads once, few, many or a size class.

CDR3 protein,CDR3 DNA,V gene,clone size,J gene,D gene
CASSLPGNTEAFF,TGCGCCAGCAGCCTCCCGGGGAACACTGAAGCTTTCTTT,TRBV4-1,few,TRBJ1-1,NA
CASSLVGSTYEQYF,TGTGCCAGCAGCTTAGTGGGCAGTACCTACGAGCAGTACTTC,TRBV7-9,NA,TRBJ2-7,NA
CASSPSTGGNGYTF,TGTGCCAGCAGTCCCTCGACAGGGGGCAATGGCTACACCTTC,TRBV28,NA,TRBJ1-2,TRBD1
CASRQGNTEAFF,TGCGCCAGCAGACAGGGGAACACTGAAGCTTTCTTT,TRBV5-1,many,TRBJ1-1,NA
CASSLGTSGHYNEQFF,TGCGCCAGCAGCTTGGGGACTAGCGGACATTACAATGAGCAGTTCTTC,TRBV5-1,many,TRBJ2-1,TRBD2
CSASVPSGARNEQFF,TGCAGTGCTAGCGTACCAAGCGGGGCGAGAAATGAGCAGTTCTTC,TRBV20-1,many,TRBJ2-1,TRBD2
CAISNDGGSYNEQFF,TGTGCCATCAGCAATGATGGCGGGAGCTACAATGAGCAGTTCTTC,TRBV10-3,many,TRBJ2-1,TRBD2
CASGPLAYSYNEQFF,TGTGCCAGCGGCCCGTTGGCCTACTCCTACAATGAGCAGTTCTTC,TRBV14,once,TRBJ2-1,NA
CSAPGLAVYNEQFF,TGCAGTGCCCCCGGACTAGCGGTGTACAATGAGCAGTTCTTC,TRBV20-1,many,TRBJ2-1,TRBD2
CAISESGGRSPLHF,TGTGCCATCAGTGAGTCCGGGGGCCGTTCACCCCTCCACTTT,TRBV10-3,few,TRBJ1-6,NA
CASSPSGANTGELFF,TGTGCCAGCAGCCCTAGCGGGGCGAACACCGGGGAGCTGTTTTTT,TRBV4-2,NA,TRBJ2-2,TRBD2
CASSVEGSPIGNEQFF,TGTGCCAGCAGCGTAGAGGGCTCCCCAATAGGCAATGAGCAGTTCTTC,TRBV9,NA,TRBJ2-1,NA
CSVRQEGYERYF,TGCAGTGTTAGACAGGAGGGCTACGAGCGGTACTTC,TRBV20-1,NA,TRBJ2-5,NA
CASSLDFKQYF,TGTGCCAGCAGCTTGGATTTTAAGCAGTACTTC,TRBV5-6,many,TRBJ2-7,NA
CASSYSSATGIYNEQFF,TGTGCCAGCAGTTACTCGTCGGCGACAGGGATCTACAATGAGCAGTTCTTC,TRBV6-6,NA,TRBJ2-1,TRBD1
CASSETGGPNTDTQYF,TGTGCCAGCAGTGAAACAGGCGGGCCCAACACAGATACGCAGTATTTT,TRBV2,NA,TRBJ2-3,NA
CASMGQGTEAFF,TGTGCCAGCATGGGCCAAGGCACTGAAGCTTTCTTT,TRBV7-2,NA,TRBJ1-1,NA
CSASQVGHYEQYF,TGCAGTGCTAGTCAGGTGGGGCACTACGAGCAGTACTTC,TRBV20-1,many,TRBJ2-7,NA
CASSRDRGQARTSGRAHEQYF,TGTGCCAGCAGTAGAGATAGAGGACAGGCCCGGACTAGCGGGAGGGCCCACGAGCAGTACTTC,TRBV6-1,many,TRBJ2-7,TRBD2
CASRDGGGGNEQFF,TGCGCCAGCAGAGACGGCGGGGGAGGGAATGAGCAGTTCTTC,TRBV5-1,many,TRBJ2-1,TRBD2
CASSLARRETQYF,TGTGCCAGCAGTTTGGCCAGACGAGAGACCCAGTACTTC,TRBV12-3/TRBV12-4,many,TRBJ2-5,NA
CASSLGPAKAETQYF,TGTGCCAGCAGTTTAGGACCAGCCAAAGCCGAGACCCAGTACTTC,TRBV5-4,few,TRBJ2-5,NA
CASSFSGGTGELFF,TGTGCCAGCAGCTTTTCGGGGGGAACCGGGGAGCTGTTTTTT,TRBV7-2,NA,TRBJ2-2,TRBD2
CASSLGQGVFAGELFF,TGTGCCAGCAGTTTGGGACAGGGGGTTTTCGCCGGGGAGCTGTTTTTT,TRBV12-3/TRBV12-4,NA,TRBJ2-2,TRBD1
CAISENRGRQEPQYF,TGTGCCATCAGTGAAAACAGGGGCCGACAAGAGCCCCAGTACTTC,TRBV10-3,NA,TRBJ2-5,TRBD1
CSARDISSGRDNEQFF,TGCAGTGCTAGAGATATCTCTAGCGGGAGGGACAATGAGCAGTTCTTC,TRBV20-1,many,TRBJ2-1,TRBD2
CVSSLAQGYEQYF,TGTGTCAGCAGCTTAGCTCAGGGGTACGAGCAGTACTTC,TRBV7-8,NA,TRBJ2-7,NA
CASKGGHNEQFF,TGCGCCAGCAAGGGTGGGCACAATGAGCAGTTCTTC,TRBV4-1,many,TRBJ2-1,NA
CASSFGGRRLFF,TGTGCCAGCAGTTTTGGGGGCCGGCGGTTGTTTTTT,TRBV12-3/TRBV12-4,NA,TRBJ1-4,NA
CASSLPHHSNQPQHF,TGTGCCAGCAGCTTACCCCATCATAGCAATCAGCCCCAGCATTTT,TRBV7-6,many,TRBJ1-5,NA
CASSFAGEETLYF,TGTGCCAGCAGCTTTGCAGGGGAGGAGACCCTGTACTTC,TRBV7-3,NA,TRBJ2-7,NA